This T cell receptor (beta chain) stems from a study of T cell repertoires in cytomegalovirus infection. This CDR3 comprises 14 residues. Germline V gene sequence: CDR1 SGHTA, CDR2 FQGNSA. Losses at the gene ends were 1 base for V and 6 bases for J; bases not matched to a gene: 3. This clonotype was recorded many times. No antigen is known for it. Study outcomes and limitations: Cumulative public TCR beta family frequency identified CMV carriers with the relevant HLA.

TCRdb called the reads again in MiXCR, with one record for every CDR3 protein. The table shows approximately 500,000 distinct CDR3 sequences, with about 11% occurring only once. This receptor was taken from a human donor in good health (CMV status not recorded). Some clones in this sample may be carry-over from other donors' samples. The genes are TRBV7-2 and TRBJ2-4, with 7 bases aligning to TRBD1. Source material: PBMCs. CDR3 DNA: TGTGCCAGCAGCTTAGACAGGGGACGAAACATTCAGTACTTC. Translation: CASSLDRGRNIQYF.